The 9 T cell receptor beta chains in this list originate from one sample, sequenced in a study of T cell responses to AZD1222 COVID-19 vaccine (dated by TCRdb to about 2021). The method behind the library was the immunoSEQ multiplex PCR assay. What TCRdb holds here is the immuneACCESS table cut down to in-frame rearrangements. Part of the clones is not present; checked against another copy, under half of the missing clones reflect an unresolved V gene, and the others are unexplained. This sample gives approximately 130,000 clones in total; 70% to 90% of them show up just once. Under 8% of the sample is in the top ten clones. According to the study, the label for this sample's time point signals: about 28 days (+/-7) after the second vaccine dose. The treatment or condition label, read with the paper, signifies: meningococcal conjugate vaccine given as trial control. The material was peripheral blood, obtained 28 days after the second dose of the MenACWY control vaccine. These receptors originate from an adult who received the MenACWY meningococcal vaccine as a control.

V gene TRBV27 combines with J gene TRBJ1-1; 8 positions agree with TRBD1. After removal of 2 bases from V and 5 bases from J, the junction contained 4 bases not matched to a gene. This CDR3 spans 14 amino acids. CDR1 is MNHEY, CDR2 SMNVEV, per germline (reference sequence). Here the CDR3 reads CASSLGQGDTEAFF. In DNA form, the CDR3 reads TGTGCCAGCAGTTTAGGACAGGGAGATACTGAAGCTTTCTTT.

This chain links TRBV5-4 with TRBJ1-2; tentative D call: TRBD1 (5 bases). Germline V gives CDR1 SGHNT, CDR2 YYREEE (reference sequence). V lost 0 bases and J lost 1, with 10 bases in between. The length of the CDR3 is 15 residues. For the CDR3, the DNA is TGTGCCAGCAGCTTGGTGGGACGGGATAACTATGGCTACACCTTC. It is translated as CASSLVGRDNYGYTF.

J is TRBJ2-7 and V is TRBV3-1 (or the pseudogene TRBV3-2), with 10 bases identical to TRBD1. V shed 4 bases and J 6 bases; nucleotides not matched to a gene: 15. CDR3 size: 17 residues. CDR1 and CDR2 from the germline V gene are LGHDT and YNNKEL (reference sequence). For the CDR3, the DNA is TGTGCCAGCAGCCGAGTCCCCCGACAGGGGGCGAGGTTCGAGCAGTACTTC. It is translated as CASSRVPRQGARFEQYF.

The chain has TRBV6-5 and TRBJ1-2, with D tentatively TRBD1 (6 bases). This CDR3 contains 12 residues. V was shortened by 8 bases and J by 1 base, with 8 bases between the two germline ends. CDR1 and CDR2 (germline): MNHEY, SVGAGI. The CDR3 DNA reads TGTGCCAGCGCCAGGGGTAACTATGGCTACACCTTC. This translates into CASARGNYGYTF.

The chain joins TRBV6-6 to TRBJ1-5, with D unresolved. V gave up 0 bases and J gave up 9 bases, with 9 bases separating them. Germline V gene sequence: CDR1 MNHNY, CDR2 SVGAGI (reference sequence). The length of the CDR3 is 13 residues. The CDR3 protein is CASSYSGVRPQHF. The DNA for the CDR3 is TGTGCCAGCAGTTACTCGGGTGTGAGGCCCCAGCATTTT.

This chain uses TRBV7-8 with TRBJ1-1; D is unresolved. The germline gives CDR1 SGHVS, CDR2 FQNEAQ. Trimming took 5 bases from V and 6 from J, leaving 10 bases between them. The CDR3 is 12 residues long. The CDR3 here is CASSPMTPEAFF. CDR3 nucleotide sequence: TGTGCCAGCAGCCCAATGACACCTGAAGCTTTCTTT.

This chain connects TRBV14 to TRBJ1-2; D possibly corresponds to TRBD1 (5 bases). Trimming cost V 3 bases and J 7 bases, with 15 bases left between them. The germline CDR1 and CDR2 sequences are SGHDN and FVKESK. The CDR3 has 14 amino acids. CDR3 coding DNA: TGTGCCAGCAGCCACCCGGGGGGGTTAGGTGGCTACACCTTC. Amino acid sequence: CASSHPGGLGGYTF.

The chain has TRBV18 and TRBJ2-7, with TRBD1 matching 7 bases. Germline CDR1 is KGHSH and CDR2 is LQKENI. The CDR3 consists of 14 residues. The trim removed 3 bases at V and 6 bases at J, leaving 8 bases unmatched. Here the CDR3 reads CASSPLRGPGEQYV. CDR3 in DNA: TGTGCCAGCTCACCTTTGAGGGGGCCGGGCGAGCAGTACGTC.

V gene TRBV9 combines with J gene TRBJ2-1; TRBD2 matches 9 bases. V lost 5 bases, J lost 5 bases, and 8 bases stayed unmatched. Germline V gives CDR1 SGDLS, CDR2 YYNGEE. The CDR3 is 15 amino acids. CDR3 nucleotides: TGTGCCAGCAGTTTAGCGGGAGACTGGAACAATGAGCAGTTCTTC. Translation: CASSLAGDWNNEQFF. Supplemented by reference TRBV9 and TRBJ2-1, the full variable domain reads DSGVTQTPKHLITATGQRVTLRCSPRSGDLSVYWYQQSLDQGLQFLIQYYNGEERAKGNILERFSAQQFPDLHSELNLSSLELGDSALYFCASSLAGDWNNEQFFGPGTRLTVL.